Shown below are 5 T cell receptor beta chains from a single sample sequenced in a study of shared clonotypes between healthy human individuals. CD8 cells regarded as naive lacked CD45RO, were positively chosen for CCR7, and omitted terminally differentiated effector memory CD45RA+ cells. Produced via immunoSEQ multiplex PCR; TCRdb's table is partial and in-frame only. The table records roughly 2.1 million clones, 85% to 95% of them present only once. Sequenced: naive CD8+ T cells from PBMCs. These receptors all stem from a man between 18 and 35 years old in good health. Some clones in this sample may be carry-over from other donors' samples.

The gene calls are TRBV27 and TRBJ2-3; tentatively, D is TRBD1 (6 bases). The germline CDR1 and CDR2 sequences are MNHEY and SMNVEV (reference sequence). The CDR3 consists of 15 residues. V was shortened by 3 bases and J by 5 bases, with 15 bases between the two germline ends. The CDR3 here is CASSFLGQGQDTQYF. CDR3 DNA sequence: TGTGCCAGCAGTTTTCTGGGCCAGGGACAAGATACGCAGTATTTT.

This chain links TRBV27 with TRBJ1-5; D gene uncertain. This CDR3 has 15 residues. Germline V gene sequence: CDR1 MNHEY, CDR2 SMNVEV (reference sequence). V lost 0 bases and J 0 bases, leaving 6 bases between the germline ends. The CDR3 reads CASSLSPSSNQPQHF. Written as DNA, the CDR3 is TGTGCCAGCAGTTTATCGCCCAGTAGCAATCAGCCCCAGCATTTT.

This chain joins TRBV27 and TRBJ1-5, with TRBD1 identical over 7 bases. V dropped 4 bases and J dropped 6; count of bases not matched to a gene: 6. This CDR3 is built from 14 residues. Germline CDR1 is MNHEY and CDR2 is SMNVEV (reference sequence). The CDR3 sequence is CASSSTGASQPQHF. Written as DNA, the CDR3 is TGTGCCAGCAGTTCCACAGGGGCAAGTCAGCCCCAGCATTTT.

The chain combines TRBV7-9 with TRBJ2-3; 8 bases map to TRBD1. Germline-derived CDR1 and CDR2 are SEHNR and FQNEAQ (reference sequence). CDR3 size: 18 residues. V lost 2 bases, J lost 2 bases, and 12 bases stayed unmatched. The CDR3, as DNA: TGTGCCAGCAGCTTACCCGCCGAAAGGACAGGGCCCACAGATACGCAGTATTTT. It is translated as CASSLPAERTGPTDTQYF.

On this clone: Other DNA sequences in the same sample also yield this CDR3. CDR3 loop: CASSFGGTYNEQFF. The DNA for the CDR3 is TGTGCCAGCAGCTTTGGGGGTACCTACAATGAGCAGTTCTTC. The rearrangement links TRBV7-9 to TRBJ2-1, with D possibly being TRBD1 or TRBD2 (5 bases each). Germline V gives CDR1 SEHNR, CDR2 FQNEAQ (reference sequence). The CDR3 has 14 amino acids. V dropped 3 bases and J dropped 2 bases, with 8 bases sitting between them.